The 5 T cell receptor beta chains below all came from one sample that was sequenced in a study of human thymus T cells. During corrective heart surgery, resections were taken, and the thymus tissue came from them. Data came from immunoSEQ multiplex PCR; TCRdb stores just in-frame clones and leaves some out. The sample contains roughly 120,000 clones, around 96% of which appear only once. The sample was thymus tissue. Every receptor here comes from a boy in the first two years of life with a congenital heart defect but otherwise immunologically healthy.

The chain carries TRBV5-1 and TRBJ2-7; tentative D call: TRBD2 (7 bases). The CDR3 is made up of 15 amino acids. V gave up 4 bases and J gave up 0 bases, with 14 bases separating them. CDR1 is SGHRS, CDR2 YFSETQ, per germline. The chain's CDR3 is CASSKGGEASYEQYF. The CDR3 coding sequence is TGCGCCAGCAGCAAGGGGGGGGAAGCCTCCTACGAGCAGTACTTC.

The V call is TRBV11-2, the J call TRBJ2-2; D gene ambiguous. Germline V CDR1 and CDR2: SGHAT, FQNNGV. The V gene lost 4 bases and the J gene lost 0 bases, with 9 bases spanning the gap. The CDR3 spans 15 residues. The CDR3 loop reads CASSSHVPNTGELFF. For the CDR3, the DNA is TGTGCCAGCAGCTCCCACGTTCCGAACACCGGGGAGCTGTTTTTT.

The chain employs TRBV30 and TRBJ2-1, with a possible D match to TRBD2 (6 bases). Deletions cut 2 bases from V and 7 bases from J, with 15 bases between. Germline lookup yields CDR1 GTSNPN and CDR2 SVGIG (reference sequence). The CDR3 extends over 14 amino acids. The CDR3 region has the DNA TGTGCCTGGAGTTTATGGCTAGCGACAAATGAGCAGTTCTTC. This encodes CAWSLWLATNEQFF.

The CDR3 DNA sequence: TGTGCCAGCAGCTCTTCCGGGACTAGAATGGATACGCAGTATTTT. It encodes CASSSSGTRMDTQYF. V is TRBV7-3 and J is TRBJ2-3; 8 bases are shared with TRBD2. CDR1 SGHTA and CDR2 FQGTGA come from the germline V gene. V gave up 4 bases and J gave up 6 bases; unmatched junction bases: 9. The CDR3 is 15 residues long.

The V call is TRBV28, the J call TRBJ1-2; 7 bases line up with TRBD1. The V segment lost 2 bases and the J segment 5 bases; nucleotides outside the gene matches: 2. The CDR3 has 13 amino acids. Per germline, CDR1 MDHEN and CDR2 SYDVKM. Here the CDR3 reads CASSLRQGYGYTF. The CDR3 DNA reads TGTGCCAGCAGTTTACGACAGGGTTATGGCTACACCTTC.